Listed here are 12 T cell receptor beta chains from one sample, sequenced in a study of blood T cell repertoires in COVID-19 (dated by TCRdb to about 2020). Libraries were made using the immunoSEQ multiplex PCR assay. Sourced from immuneACCESS, this table was stored by TCRdb with only in-frame sequences that have V and J called. A share of the clones is absent; for the studies checked, an unresolved V gene accounts for under half, and the remainder has no known explanation. Counted in this sample were over 150,000 clones; approximately 85% of them appeared once. 6.2% of the sample is in the top ten clones. Sequenced input: PBMCs or T cells enriched from blood (not recorded which). The receptors come from a man aged 35 to 55 who had recovered from COVID-19.

V gene TRBV7-3 combines with J gene TRBJ2-7; TRBD2 matches at 8 bases. CDR3 length equals 13 residues. J gave up 5 bases and V 2 bases, and 2 bases lay outside the gene matches. The germline V gene encodes CDR1 SGHTA and CDR2 FQGTGA. The CDR3 sequence is CASSLAGGHEQYF. The CDR3 coding sequence is TGTGCCAGCAGCTTAGCGGGAGGTCACGAGCAGTACTTC. Supplemented by reference TRBV7-3 and TRBJ2-7, the full variable domain reads GAGVSQTPSNKVTEKGKYVELRCDPISGHTALYWYRQSLGQGPEFLIYFQGTGAADDSGLPNDRFFAVRPEGSVSTLKIQRTERGDSAVYLCASSLAGGHEQYFGPGTRLTVT.

The chain recombines TRBV5-1 with TRBJ1-4; the match to TRBD1 covers 9 bases. Germline CDR1 SGHRS, CDR2 YFSETQ. The CDR3 spans 15 residues. V dropped 4 bases and J dropped 7; count of bases not matched to a gene: 8. CDR3 sequence (DNA): TGCGCCAGCAGCGGGGGACAGGGAAGATCTGAAAAACTGTTTTTT. Amino acid sequence: CASSGGQGRSEKLFF.

Comment on this clone: Additional DNA sequences in this sample encode the identical CDR3. The chain carries TRBV6-5 and TRBJ1-3; D gene uncertain. Germline CDR1 and CDR2: MNHEY and SVGAGI. This CDR3 region has 12 residues. Trimming took 8 bases from V and 2 from J, leaving 7 bases between them. CDR3: CASQTAGNTIYF. The CDR3 DNA is TGTGCCAGCCAAACGGCTGGAAACACCATATATTTT.

The V call is TRBV12-3 or TRBV12-4, the J call TRBJ2-3; TRBD2 is a possible D gene (6 bases). The CDR3 covers 12 residues. Trimming cost V 8 bases and J 5 bases, with 11 bases left between them. The CDR3: CASGGAGDTQYF. The CDR3 DNA sequence: TGTGCCAGCGGCGGGGCCGGAGATACGCAGTATTTT.

This clone was seen only once. This sequence joins TRBV7-9 and TRBJ2-7; a weak D match, TRBD1 (6 bases). CDR1 and CDR2 from the germline V gene are SEHNR and FQNEAQ (reference sequence). The ends were cut back, 3 bases at V and 6 bases at J, with 15 bases in the middle. CDR3 length equals 14 residues. The CDR3 spells CASSLNGQSPEQYF. The CDR3 coding sequence is TGTGCCAGCAGCTTGAATGGACAGAGCCCCGAGCAGTACTTC.

This chain connects TRBV19 to TRBJ2-4, with D maybe TRBD2 (5 bases). The CDR3 loop spans 14 amino acids. V was cut by 1 base and J by 6 bases, with 10 bases left in between. In germline, CDR1 is LNHDA, CDR2 SQIVND (reference sequence). CDR3 protein: CASSIVSAGNIQYF. CDR3 nucleotides: TGTGCCAGTAGTATAGTCTCGGCGGGAAACATTCAGTACTTC.

Of note for this clone: Other nucleotide sequences in the sample specify the same CDR3. The chain carries TRBV3-1 (or the pseudogene TRBV3-2) and TRBJ2-7; unclear D gene. This CDR3 contains 13 residues. The germline V gene encodes CDR1 LGHDT and CDR2 YNNKEL (reference sequence). V dropped 1 base and J dropped 2 bases, with 6 bases sitting between them. Here the CDR3 DNA reads TGTGCCAGCAGCCAAGGGCTGGCCTACGAGCAGTACTTC. This encodes CASSQGLAYEQYF.

This clone appeared once. The chain combines TRBV9 with TRBJ1-1, with unresolved D. The CDR3 is 12 residues long. Between the trimmed V and J ends, which lost 9 bases and 4 bases, there was a span of 13 bases. The germline V gene has CDR1 SGDLS and CDR2 YYNGEE. The CDR3, as DNA: TGTGCCACCCCGCCGACTGTCACTGAAGCTTTCTTT. It specifies CATPPTVTEAFF.

The chain joins TRBV19 to TRBJ1-3; the D gene is possibly TRBD1 (5 bases). The length of the CDR3 is 13 residues. V dropped 9 bases and J dropped 2 bases, with 11 bases sitting between them. Germline V gene lookup returns CDR1 LNHDA and CDR2 SQIVND (reference sequence). CDR3 DNA: TGTGCCAGAGGGGTGGGCCCTGGAAACACCATATATTTT. Protein: CARGVGPGNTIYF.

V usage is TRBV6-5 and J usage is TRBJ2-7, with D maybe TRBD1 (5 bases). The V gene lost 2 bases and the J gene lost 2 bases, with 7 bases spanning the gap. The CDR3 contains 13 residues. CDR1 is MNHEY and CDR2 is SVGAGI in the germline V gene. As DNA, the CDR3 is TGTGCCAGCAGTTACGGCAGGGCCTACGAGCAGTACTTC. Translation gives CASSYGRAYEQYF.

The chain uses TRBV2 and TRBJ2-6; 10 nucleotides agree with TRBD1. The CDR3 consists of 20 residues. Trimming at V came to 8 bases and at J to 0 bases, leaving 16 bases not matched to a gene. The germline V gene has CDR1 SNHLY and CDR2 FYNNEI. In DNA form, the CDR3 reads TGTGCCAGCGGGGGGGCCCGGGACAGGGGACTCAGCTCTGGGGCCAACGTCCTGACTTTC. It yields the protein CASGGARDRGLSSGANVLTF.

CDR3 loop: CASSPDDGVAVKPLHF. The CDR3 DNA sequence: TGTGCCAGCAGTCCTGATGACGGGGTCGCGGTCAAGCCCCTCCACTTT. The V and J genes are TRBV28 and TRBJ1-6; D gene unclear. The CDR3 is 16 residues long. Germline CDR1 reads MDHEN; CDR2 reads SYDVKM. V dropped 5 bases and J dropped 13 bases, with 24 bases sitting between them.